What follows are 3 T cell receptor beta chains derived from one specimen sequenced in a study of shared clonotypes between healthy human individuals. The method was immunoSEQ multiplex PCR; TCRdb's version includes in-frame clones alone and lacks a portion of them. The sample holds under 850,000 clones; about 91% are singletons and the top ten take less than 25%. Naive CD8 cells comprised CD45RO-negative, CCR7-positively selected cells, excluding terminally differentiated effector memory CD45RA+ cells. Sequenced input: naive CD8+ T cells sorted from blood. Source of these receptors: a man aged 25-40 years in good health.

The chain is built from TRBV4-3 and TRBJ1-1, with 12 bases matching TRBD1. Germline CDR1 LGHNA, CDR2 YSLEER. Trimming removed 0 bases from V and 1 base from J; junction bases left unmatched: 6. The CDR3 spans 18 residues. The CDR3 nucleotides are TGCGCCAGCAGCCAAGATAGTTTGGGACAGGGGGCGAACACTGAAGCTTTCTTT. It encodes CASSQDSLGQGANTEAFF.

V usage is TRBV7-9 and J usage is TRBJ2-6; no definite D call. Trimming removed 6 bases at V and 1 base at J, with 7 bases between. This CDR3 is built from 14 residues. Germline lookup yields CDR1 SEHNR and CDR2 FQNEAQ (reference sequence). CDR3: CASRKTSGANVLTF. The CDR3 DNA sequence: TGTGCCAGCAGAAAGACTTCTGGGGCCAACGTCCTGACTTTC.

This chain links TRBV29-1 with TRBJ2-3; D call uncertain. The V and J ends lost 4 bases and 5 bases respectively, with 16 bases between them. CDR1 and CDR2 (germline): SQVTM, ANQGSEA. The CDR3 sequence is 14 residues long. The CDR3 reads CSVASRDPQDTQYF. Here the CDR3 DNA reads TGCAGCGTTGCATCTAGAGATCCCCAAGATACGCAGTATTTT.